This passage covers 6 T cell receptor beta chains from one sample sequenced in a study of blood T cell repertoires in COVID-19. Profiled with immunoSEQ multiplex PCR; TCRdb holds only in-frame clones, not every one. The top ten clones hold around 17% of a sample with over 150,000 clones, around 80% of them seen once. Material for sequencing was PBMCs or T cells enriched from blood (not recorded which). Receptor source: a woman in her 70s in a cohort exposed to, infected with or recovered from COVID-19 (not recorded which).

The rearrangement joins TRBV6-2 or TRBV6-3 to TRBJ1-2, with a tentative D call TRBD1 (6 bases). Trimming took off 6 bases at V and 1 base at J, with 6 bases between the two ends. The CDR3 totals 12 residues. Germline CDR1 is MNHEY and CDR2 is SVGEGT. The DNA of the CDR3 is TGTGCCAGCAGCAGGGGTAACTATGGCTACACCTTC. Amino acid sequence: CASSRGNYGYTF.

CDR3: CASSSPGSYEQYF. CDR3 sequence (DNA): TGTGCCAGTAGTTCTCCCGGGTCCTACGAGCAGTACTTC. V usage is TRBV19 and J usage is TRBJ2-7; D call uncertain. Germline V gene sequence: CDR1 LNHDA, CDR2 SQIVND (reference sequence). The V gene lost 5 bases and the J gene lost 1 base, with 9 bases spanning the gap. The CDR3 has 13 residues.

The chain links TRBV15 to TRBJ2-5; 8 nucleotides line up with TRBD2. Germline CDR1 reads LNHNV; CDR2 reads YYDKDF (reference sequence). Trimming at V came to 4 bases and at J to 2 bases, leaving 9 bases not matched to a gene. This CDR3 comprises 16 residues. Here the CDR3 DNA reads TGTGCCACCAGCAAGGGGGGGAGCGGGAGTCAAGAGACCCAGTACTTC. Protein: CATSKGGSGSQETQYF.

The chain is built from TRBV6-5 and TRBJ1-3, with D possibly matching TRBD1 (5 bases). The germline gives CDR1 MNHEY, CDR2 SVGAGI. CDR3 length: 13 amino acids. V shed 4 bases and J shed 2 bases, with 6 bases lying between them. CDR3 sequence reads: CASSLTAGNTIYF. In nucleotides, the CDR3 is TGTGCCAGCAGTTTGACAGCTGGAAACACCATATATTTT.

The CDR3 nucleotides read TGCGCCAGCAGCCAAGATGAGGCTAGCGGTGCCTACAATGAGCAGTTCTTC. This encodes CASSQDEASGAYNEQFF. This rearrangement joins TRBV4-3 to TRBJ2-1; 7 bases line up with TRBD2. Germline-derived CDR1 and CDR2 are LGHNA and YSLEER. The CDR3 is 17 amino acids. The V gene end was trimmed by 0 bases and the J gene end by 2 bases; junction bases not matched to a gene: 7.

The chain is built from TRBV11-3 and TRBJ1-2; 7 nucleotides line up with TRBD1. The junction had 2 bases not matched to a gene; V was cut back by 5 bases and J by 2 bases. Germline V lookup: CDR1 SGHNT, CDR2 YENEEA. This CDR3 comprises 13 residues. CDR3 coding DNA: TGTGCCAGCAGCCGACAGGGCAACTATGGCTACACCTTC. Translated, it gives CASSRQGNYGYTF. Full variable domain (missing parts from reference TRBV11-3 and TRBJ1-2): EAGVVQSPRYKIIEKKQPVAFWCNPISGHNTLYWYLQNLGQGPELLIRYENEEAVDDSQLPKDRFSAERLKGVDSTLKIQPAELGDSAVYLCASSRQGNYGYTFGSGTRLTVV.